This T cell receptor (beta chain) was sequenced for a study of T cell changes during pregnancy in multiple sclerosis. J was trimmed by 4 bases and V by 5 bases; bases with no gene match: 10. Germline lookup yields CDR1 MNHEY and CDR2 SVGAGI. This CDR3 is built from 15 residues. TCRdb's table, derived via immunoSEQ multiplex PCR, lists solely in-frame clones and lacks some. The table shows about 46,000 clones, with about 94% occurring only once. The rearrangement links TRBV6-5 to TRBJ1-2, with 7 bases matching TRBD1. This clonotype was sampled from a female donor with multiple sclerosis, enrolled in a pregnancy study. The material was CD8+ T cells from peripheral blood mononuclear cells, obtained after pregnancy. As DNA, the CDR3 is TGTGCCAGCAGTCCTCCCTGGGGACAGTCCTATGGCTACACCTTC. It specifies CASSPPWGQSYGYTF.